This T cell receptor beta chain was obtained from a study of OX40 agonist ivuxolimab in advanced cancers. As for the study more broadly: The costimulatory receptor OX40 (CD134) was targeted by ivuxolimab, a fully human IgG2 agonistic monoclonal antibody. Partial responses occurred in three dose-escalation patients, of whom one had hepatocellular carcinoma and two had cutaneous melanoma. In the dose-escalation cohort, around four fifths of patients were male, and the mean age was approximately 64 years, with a range of roughly 20 to 80. The paper covers the monotherapy dose-escalation part of the phase I ivuxolimab trial, which included N ≈ 50 patients. Peripheral TCRbeta sequencing was intended to test whether TCR sequence diversity was altered and clonal T-cell expansion was caused by ivuxolimab. Intravenous ivuxolimab was administered to patients every 2 weeks at six dose levels: 0.01, 0.1, 0.3, 1.5, 3 and 10 mg/kg. Patients were allowed to have had prior anti-PD-1, anti-PD-L1 or anti-CTLA-4 therapy, and approximately 37% of the dose-escalation patients had been treated with checkpoint inhibitors. Among the roughly 50 dose-escalation patients, approximately 20 had hepatocellular carcinoma, approximately 15 melanoma, 9 renal cell carcinoma and 9 head and neck cancer.

This clone appeared a few times. The clone's antigen remains unknown. Base qualities were left out, and no much larger clone turns up one base away. Patients with autoimmune disease history or receiving systemic immunosuppression were excluded from the trial. Peripheral blood for TCR sequencing was collected from all dose cohorts at baseline, on cycle 4 day 1, and on cycle 7 day 1. The samples were taken from a phase I, first-in-human, multicenter, open-label dose-escalation trial of ivuxolimab. The trial enrolled adults with locally advanced or metastatic head and neck squamous cell, hepatocellular, melanoma or renal cell carcinoma. Before TCR sequencing, CD4+ T cells and CD8+ T cells from peripheral blood were sorted into separate populations. The CDR3 starts with the cysteine, ends with the phenylalanine, and has 15 residues. Only CDR3 DNA remains: 45 bases, in frame from the first base. V has 6 bases trimmed and J has 6 bases trimmed; junction bases matching no gene number 9. In the germline V gene, CDR1 corresponds to SGHAT and CDR2 to FQNNGV.

Here is what the overall study found, with its caveats: Antigen specificity was not determined for the clonally expanded peripheral T cells. Low levels of normalized T-cell clonal expansion were also seen in some patients who did not respond. After ivuxolimab, CD8+ T cells had more expanded clones than CD4+ T cells on average. At doses of 0.1 to 3.0 mg/kg, clonal expansion of both CD4+ and CD8+ T cells in blood was seen between baseline and week 6. In the 0.1-3.0 mg/kg groups, partial responders had among the lowest normalized peripheral clonal expansion, particularly in CD8+ T cells.

Genomic DNA was isolated from the sorted cells so that the TCRbeta CDR3 region could be sequenced. The immunoSEQ Assay was used to sequence the TCRbeta CDR3 regions. TCRdb provides this immuneACCESS table in a form limited to in-frame rearrangements. Some clones are lacking; in checked studies, under half of them reflect an unresolved V gene, and why the rest are absent is not known. The sample table lists 35,000 to 45,000 clones, 82% of them with a count of one. 2% to 2.5% of the sample lies in the top ten. The sample was CD4+ or CD8+ T cells sorted from blood, taken in a trial of the OX40 agonist ivuxolimab. Rearrangement joined TRBV11-2 to TRBJ2-1, and 9 junction bases match TRBD1. This clonotype originated in an adult with an advanced solid tumor such as melanoma, head and neck, liver or kidney cancer. The nucleotide sequence reads as follows: TGTGCCAGCAGTGCCGGGACAGGGCATTCCAATGAGCAGTTCTTC. Translated, it reads CASSAGTGHSNEQFF.